One and the same sample provided the 7 T cell receptor beta chains below, sequenced in a study of T cell changes during pregnancy in multiple sclerosis. The protocol was immunoSEQ multiplex PCR, while the TCRdb copy is restricted to in-frame clones and leaves out a portion. The sample includes about 45,000 clones, 70% to 90% seen only once; the top ten take under 2%. The sample consisted of peripheral blood, taken in the first trimester of pregnancy. These receptors were collected from a female donor with multiple sclerosis, enrolled in a pregnancy study.

This chain uses TRBV29-1 with TRBJ2-2; TRBD1 agrees at 12 bases. The J segment lost 8 bases and the V segment lost 7 bases, leaving 5 bases of the junction unmatched. Germline V gives CDR1 SQVTM, CDR2 ANQGSEA. The CDR3 spans 13 residues. The CDR3 loop is CSAGDRGQGELFF. CDR3 sequence (DNA): TGCAGCGCCGGGGACAGGGGGCAGGGGGAGCTGTTTTTT.

The V gene is TRBV4-3, the J gene TRBJ1-2; 7 nucleotides match TRBD1. The V segment lost 3 bases and the J segment 7 bases; nucleotides outside the gene matches: 20. This CDR3 comprises 18 residues. Germline CDR1 LGHNA, CDR2 YSLEER. CDR3 in DNA: TGCGCCAGCAGCCAGCTCACCGGGACAGATACCATCTATGGTGGCTACACCTTC. It is translated as CASSQLTGTDTIYGGYTF.

The gene calls are TRBV11-2 and TRBJ1-4; no firm D call. Between the trimmed V and J ends, which lost 5 bases and 0 bases, there was a span of 19 bases. Germline V gene lookup returns CDR1 SGHAT and CDR2 FQNNGV. CDR3 length: 18 amino acids. CDR3 nucleotide sequence: TGTGCCAGCAGCCGCCCCATTATTGCACAGCCAACTAATGAAAAACTGTTTTTT. Protein: CASSRPIIAQPTNEKLFF.

The chain employs TRBV7-2 and TRBJ2-5; 8 bases align to TRBD2. J lost 3 bases, V lost 3 bases, and 3 bases had no gene match. CDR1 SGHTA and CDR2 FQGNSA come from the germline V gene. This CDR3 region has 14 residues. CDR3: CASSFGLAKETQYF. The DNA of the CDR3 is TGTGCCAGCAGCTTTGGACTAGCAAAAGAGACCCAGTACTTC.

This chain uses TRBV5-4 with TRBJ1-1, with TRBD1 matching over 9 bases. V lost 10 bases, J lost 3 bases, and 7 bases stayed unmatched. Germline V CDR1 and CDR2: SGHNT, YYREEE (reference sequence). The CDR3 spans 13 residues. The CDR3 region is CAAYRQGDTEAFF. The CDR3 nucleotides are TGTGCCGCATACCGACAGGGGGACACTGAAGCTTTCTTT.

This clone was seen more than once but under ten times. CDR3 sequence: CASYLDRNPGNTIYF. DNA of the CDR3: TGTGCCAGCTACCTCGACAGAAATCCTGGAAACACCATATATTTT. The rearrangement uses TRBV2 and TRBJ1-3; D is possibly TRBD1 (5 bases). The ends were cut back, 8 bases at V and 2 bases at J, with 16 bases in the middle. Per the germline V gene, CDR1 is SNHLY and CDR2 is FYNNEI. This CDR3 contains 15 residues.

The rearrangement joins TRBV6-5 to TRBJ1-2; D call uncertain. Germline V gives CDR1 MNHEY, CDR2 SVGAGI. This CDR3 spans 13 amino acids. Trimming cost V 6 bases and J 0 bases, with 8 bases left between them. The DNA of the CDR3 is TGTGCCAGCAGGCCGGGTACTAACTATGGCTACACCTTC. It is translated as CASRPGTNYGYTF.